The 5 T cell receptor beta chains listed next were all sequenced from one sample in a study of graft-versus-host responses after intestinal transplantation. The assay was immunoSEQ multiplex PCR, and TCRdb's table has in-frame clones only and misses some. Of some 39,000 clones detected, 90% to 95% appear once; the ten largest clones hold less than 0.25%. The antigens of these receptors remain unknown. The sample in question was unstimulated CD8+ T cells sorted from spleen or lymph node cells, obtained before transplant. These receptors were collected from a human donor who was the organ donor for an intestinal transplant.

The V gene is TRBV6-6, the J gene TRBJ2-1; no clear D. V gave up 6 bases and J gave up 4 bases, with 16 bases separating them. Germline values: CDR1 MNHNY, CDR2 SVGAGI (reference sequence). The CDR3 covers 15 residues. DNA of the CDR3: TGTGCCAGCAGCCAACAGCTGCCCATTTACAATGAGCAGTTCTTC. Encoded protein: CASSQQLPIYNEQFF.

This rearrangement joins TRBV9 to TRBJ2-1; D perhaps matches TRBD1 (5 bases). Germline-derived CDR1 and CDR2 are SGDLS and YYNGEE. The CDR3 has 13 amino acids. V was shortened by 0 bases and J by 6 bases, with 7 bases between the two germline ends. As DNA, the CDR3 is TGTGCCAGCAGCGTAGATGGGGCCAATGAGCAGTTCTTC. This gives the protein CASSVDGANEQFF. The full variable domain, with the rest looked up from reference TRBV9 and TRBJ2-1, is DSGVTQTPKHLITATGQRVTLRCSPRSGDLSVYWYQQSLDQGLQFLIQYYNGEERAKGNILERFSAQQFPDLHSELNLSSLELGDSALYFCASSVDGANEQFFGPGTRLTVL.

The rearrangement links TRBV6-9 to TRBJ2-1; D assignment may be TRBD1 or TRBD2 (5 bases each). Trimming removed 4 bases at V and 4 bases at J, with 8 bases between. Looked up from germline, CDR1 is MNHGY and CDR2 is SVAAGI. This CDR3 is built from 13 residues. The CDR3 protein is CASSWDGYNEQFF. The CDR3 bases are TGTGCCAGCAGTTGGGACGGATACAATGAGCAGTTCTTC.

The CDR3 DNA reads TGCGCCAGCAGCCAAGGGGTGGCTACAGGGTGGGGCTTCACTGAAGCTTTCTTT. Protein sequence: CASSQGVATGWGFTEAFF. J is TRBJ1-1 and V is TRBV4-3, with D perhaps matching TRBD1 (6 bases). The CDR3 runs 18 residues. Germline V lookup: CDR1 LGHNA, CDR2 YSLEER. With 1 base removed from V and 4 bases from J, the gap between germline ends came to 22 bases.

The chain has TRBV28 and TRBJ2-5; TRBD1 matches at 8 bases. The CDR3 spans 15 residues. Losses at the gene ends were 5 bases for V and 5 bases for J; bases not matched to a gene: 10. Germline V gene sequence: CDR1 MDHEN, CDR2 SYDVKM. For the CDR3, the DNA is TGTGCCAGCAGTCCAGCTCACAACAGGGGGGAGACCCAGTACTTC. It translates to CASSPAHNRGETQYF.